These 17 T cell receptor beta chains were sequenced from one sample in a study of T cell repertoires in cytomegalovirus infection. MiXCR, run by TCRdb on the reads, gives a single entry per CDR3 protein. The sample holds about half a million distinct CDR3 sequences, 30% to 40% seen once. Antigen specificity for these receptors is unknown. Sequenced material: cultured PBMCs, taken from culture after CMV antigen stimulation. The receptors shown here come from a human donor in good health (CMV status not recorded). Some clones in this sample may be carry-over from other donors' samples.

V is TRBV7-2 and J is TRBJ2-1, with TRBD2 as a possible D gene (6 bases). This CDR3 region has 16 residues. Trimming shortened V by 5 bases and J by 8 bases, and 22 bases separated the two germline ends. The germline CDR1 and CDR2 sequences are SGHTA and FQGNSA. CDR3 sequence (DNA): TGTGCCAGCAGCCTAAATTCGGGGGAGAGGGGCGATGAGCAGTTCTTC. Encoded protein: CASSLNSGERGDEQFF.

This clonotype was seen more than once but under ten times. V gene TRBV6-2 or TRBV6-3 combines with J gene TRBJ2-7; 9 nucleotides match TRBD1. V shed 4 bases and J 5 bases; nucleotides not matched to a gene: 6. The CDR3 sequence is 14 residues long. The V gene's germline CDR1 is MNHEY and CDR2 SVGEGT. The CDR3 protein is CASSSTTGGDEQYV. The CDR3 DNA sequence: TGTGCCAGCAGTTCCACCACAGGGGGCGACGAGCAGTACGTC.

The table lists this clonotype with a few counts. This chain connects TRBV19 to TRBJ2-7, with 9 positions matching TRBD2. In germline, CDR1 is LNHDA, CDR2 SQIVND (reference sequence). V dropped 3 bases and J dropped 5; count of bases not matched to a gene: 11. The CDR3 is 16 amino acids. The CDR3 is CASSIVGLAGTNEQYF. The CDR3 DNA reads TGTGCCAGTAGTATCGTAGGCCTAGCGGGAACGAACGAGCAGTACTTC. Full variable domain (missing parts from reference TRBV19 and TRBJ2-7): DGGITQSPKYLFRKEGQNVTLSCEQNLNHDAMYWYRQDPGQGLRLIYYSQIVNDFQKGDIAEGYSVSREKKESFPLTVTSAQKNPTAFYLCASSIVGLAGTNEQYFGPGTRLTVT.

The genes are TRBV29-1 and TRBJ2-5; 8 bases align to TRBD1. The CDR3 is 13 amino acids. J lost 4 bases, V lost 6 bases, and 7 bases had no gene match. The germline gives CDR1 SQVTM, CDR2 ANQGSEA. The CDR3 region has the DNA TGCAGCGTCGACGACAGGGGAGGAGAGACCCAGTACTTC. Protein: CSVDDRGGETQYF.

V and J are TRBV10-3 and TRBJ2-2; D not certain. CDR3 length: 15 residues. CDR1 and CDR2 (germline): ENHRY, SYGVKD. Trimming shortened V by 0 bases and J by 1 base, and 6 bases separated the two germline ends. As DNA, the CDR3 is TGTGCCATCAGTGAGTCAGCCGGGAACACCGGGGAGCTGTTTTTT. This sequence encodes CAISESAGNTGELFF.

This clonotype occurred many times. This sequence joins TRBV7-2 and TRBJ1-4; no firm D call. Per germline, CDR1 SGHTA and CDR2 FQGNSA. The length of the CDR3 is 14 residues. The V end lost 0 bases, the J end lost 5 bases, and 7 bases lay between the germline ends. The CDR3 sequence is CASSLARGNEKLFF. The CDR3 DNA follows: TGTGCCAGCAGCTTAGCGCGAGGAAATGAAAAACTGTTTTTT.

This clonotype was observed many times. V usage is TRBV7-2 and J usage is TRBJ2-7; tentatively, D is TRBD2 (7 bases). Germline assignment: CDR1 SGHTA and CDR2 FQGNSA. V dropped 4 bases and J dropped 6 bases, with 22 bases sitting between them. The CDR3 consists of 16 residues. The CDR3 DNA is TGTGCCAGCAGCTCAACATTTGGAGGGAGGGGGTCCGAGCAGTACTTC. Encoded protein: CASSSTFGGRGSEQYF.

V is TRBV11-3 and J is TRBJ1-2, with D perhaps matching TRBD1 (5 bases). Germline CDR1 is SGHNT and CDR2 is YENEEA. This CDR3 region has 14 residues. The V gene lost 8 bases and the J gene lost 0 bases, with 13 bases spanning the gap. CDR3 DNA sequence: TGTGCCAGCGGTCGGGACGGACCTAACTATGGCTACACCTTC. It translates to CASGRDGPNYGYTF.

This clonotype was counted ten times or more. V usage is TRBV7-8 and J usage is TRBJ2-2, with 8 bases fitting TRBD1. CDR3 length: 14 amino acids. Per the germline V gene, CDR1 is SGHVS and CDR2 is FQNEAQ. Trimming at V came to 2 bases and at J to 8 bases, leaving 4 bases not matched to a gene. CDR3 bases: TGTGCCAGCAGCTTAATCAGGGGGCGGGGGGAGCTGTTTTTT. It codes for CASSLIRGRGELFF.

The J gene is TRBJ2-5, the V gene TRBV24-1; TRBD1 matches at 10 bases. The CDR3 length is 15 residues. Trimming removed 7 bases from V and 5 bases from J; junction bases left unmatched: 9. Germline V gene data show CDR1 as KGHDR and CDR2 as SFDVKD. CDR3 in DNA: TGTGCCACCAGCGGGGACAGGGGAATTTCGGAGACCCAGTACTTC. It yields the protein CATSGDRGISETQYF.

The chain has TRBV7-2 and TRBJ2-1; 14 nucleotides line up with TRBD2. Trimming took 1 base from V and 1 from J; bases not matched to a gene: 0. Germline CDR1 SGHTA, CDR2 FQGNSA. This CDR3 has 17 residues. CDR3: CASSLGTSGRSYNEQFF. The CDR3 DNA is TGTGCCAGCAGCTTAGGGACTAGCGGGAGGTCCTACAATGAGCAGTTCTTC.

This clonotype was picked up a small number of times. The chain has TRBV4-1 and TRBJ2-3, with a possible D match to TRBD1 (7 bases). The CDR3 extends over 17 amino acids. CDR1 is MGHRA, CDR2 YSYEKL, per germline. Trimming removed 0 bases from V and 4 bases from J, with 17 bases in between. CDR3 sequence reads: CASSQERSARGADTQYF. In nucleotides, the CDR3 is TGCGCCAGCAGCCAAGAACGGTCGGCCAGGGGGGCAGATACGCAGTATTTT.

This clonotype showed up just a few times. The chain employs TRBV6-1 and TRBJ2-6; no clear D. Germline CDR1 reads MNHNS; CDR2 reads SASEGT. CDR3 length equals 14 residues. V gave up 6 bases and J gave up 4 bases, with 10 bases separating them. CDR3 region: CASSPSWGANVLTF. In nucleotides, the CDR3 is TGTGCCAGCAGCCCCTCGTGGGGGGCCAACGTCCTGACTTTC.

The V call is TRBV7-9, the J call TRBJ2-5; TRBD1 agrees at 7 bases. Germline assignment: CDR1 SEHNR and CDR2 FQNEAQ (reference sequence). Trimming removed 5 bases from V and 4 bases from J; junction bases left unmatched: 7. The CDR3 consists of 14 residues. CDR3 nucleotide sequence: TGTGCCAGCAGCCCATTCGGGACAGCAGAGACCCAGTACTTC. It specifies CASSPFGTAETQYF.

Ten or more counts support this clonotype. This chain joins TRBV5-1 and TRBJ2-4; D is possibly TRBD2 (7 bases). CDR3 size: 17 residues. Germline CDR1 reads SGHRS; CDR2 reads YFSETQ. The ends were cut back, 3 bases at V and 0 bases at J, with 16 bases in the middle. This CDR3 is CASSSLGGPIAKNIQYF. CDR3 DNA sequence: TGCGCCAGCAGCTCGCTGGGGGGGCCGATAGCCAAAAACATTCAGTACTTC.

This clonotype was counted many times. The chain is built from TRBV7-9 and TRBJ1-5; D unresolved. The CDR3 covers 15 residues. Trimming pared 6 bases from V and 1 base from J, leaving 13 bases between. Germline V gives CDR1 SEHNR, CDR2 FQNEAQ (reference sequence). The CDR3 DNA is TGTGCCAGCAGACTGCTGGAAAAAAGCAATCAGCCCCAGCATTTT. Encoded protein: CASRLLEKSNQPQHF. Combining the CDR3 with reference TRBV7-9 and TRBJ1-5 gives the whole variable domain DTGVSQNPRHKITKRGQNVTFRCDPISEHNRLYWYRQTLGQGPEFLTYFQNEAQLEKSRLLSDRFSAERPKGSFSTLEIQRTEQGDSAMYLCASRLLEKSNQPQHFGDGTRLSIL.

CDR3 coding DNA: TGTGCCAGTACCGGGGGCTACAATGAGCAGTTCTTC. Translated, it gives CASTGGYNEQFF. The rearrangement joins TRBV19 to TRBJ2-1; tentative D call: TRBD2 (6 bases). CDR1 LNHDA and CDR2 SQIVND come from the germline V gene (reference sequence). CDR3 size: 12 residues. The germline V and J ends were trimmed by 7 bases and 3 bases, with 7 bases remaining between them.